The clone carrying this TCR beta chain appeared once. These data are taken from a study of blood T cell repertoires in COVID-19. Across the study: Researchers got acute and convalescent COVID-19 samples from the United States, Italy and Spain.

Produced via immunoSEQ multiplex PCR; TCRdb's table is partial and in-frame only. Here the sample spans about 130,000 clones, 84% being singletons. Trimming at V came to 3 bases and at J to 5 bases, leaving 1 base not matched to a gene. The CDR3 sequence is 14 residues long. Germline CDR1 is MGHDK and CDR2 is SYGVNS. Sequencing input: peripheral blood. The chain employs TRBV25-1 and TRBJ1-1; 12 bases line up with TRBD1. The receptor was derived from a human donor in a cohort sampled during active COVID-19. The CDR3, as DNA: TGTGCCAGCAGTGAGGGACAGGGGGCGACTGAAGCTTTCTTT. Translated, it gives CASSEGQGATEAFF. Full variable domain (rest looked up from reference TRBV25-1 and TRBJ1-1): EADIYQTPRYLVIGTGKKITLECSQTMGHDKMYWYQQDPGMELHLIHYSYGVNSTEKGDLSSESTVSRIRTEHFPLTLESARPSHTSQYLCASSEGQGATEAFFGQGTRLTVV.